This T cell receptor (beta chain) is drawn from a study of blood T cell repertoires in COVID-19. Background on the study: COVID-19 samples, acute and convalescent, were from the United States, Italy and Spain. Sources were T cells, B-cell-depleted T cells, or PBMCs; the material itself was cDNA or gDNA.

Only in-frame clones appear in the TCRdb table, and some are missing; sequencing was by immunoSEQ multiplex PCR. The table has about 220,000 clones, roughly 84% seen once. Sequencing was performed on peripheral blood. The sequence came from a man aged 25 to 40 with active or convalescent COVID-19.

The CDR3 sequence: CASSLGQTNEKLFF. The DNA for the CDR3 is TGCGCCAGCAGCCTGGGACAGACTAATGAAAAACTGTTTTTT. This chain joins TRBV5-1 and TRBJ1-4; the match to TRBD1 covers 7 bases. Per the germline V gene, CDR1 is SGHRS and CDR2 is YFSETQ. Trimming took 4 bases from V and 2 from J; bases not matched to a gene: 2. CDR3 length: 14 amino acids.